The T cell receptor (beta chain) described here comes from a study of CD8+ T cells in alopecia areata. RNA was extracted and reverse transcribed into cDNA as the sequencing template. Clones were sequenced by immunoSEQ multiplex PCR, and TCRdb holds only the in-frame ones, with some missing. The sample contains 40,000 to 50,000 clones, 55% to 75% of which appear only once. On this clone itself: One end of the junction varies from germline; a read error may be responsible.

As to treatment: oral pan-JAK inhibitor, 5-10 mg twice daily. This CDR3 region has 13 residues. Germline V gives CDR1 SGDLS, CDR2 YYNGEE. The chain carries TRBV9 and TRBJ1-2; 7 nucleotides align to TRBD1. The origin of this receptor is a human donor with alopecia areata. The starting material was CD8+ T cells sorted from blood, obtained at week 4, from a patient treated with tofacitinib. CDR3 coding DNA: TGTGCCAGCAACGTACCTGGATCGACAGGGTACACCTTC. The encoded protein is CASNVPGSTGYTF.